The 4 T cell receptor beta chains below all came from one sample that was sequenced in a study of blood T cell repertoires in COVID-19. TCRdb's table, derived via immunoSEQ multiplex PCR, lists solely in-frame clones and lacks some. The sample lists more than 85,000 clones, around 80% occurring once. Sequenced material: peripheral blood. Receptors were obtained from a human donor in a cohort sampled during active or convalescent COVID-19.

The chain has TRBV27 and TRBJ2-7; 11 bases align to TRBD2. Per the germline V gene, CDR1 is MNHEY and CDR2 is SMNVEV (reference sequence). The CDR3 runs to 16 residues. V shed 5 bases, J shed 2 bases, and the junction held 8 bases outside the gene matches. DNA of the CDR3: TGTGCCAGCAGTCCGTCGGGACTAGCGGCCCCCTACGAGCAGTACTTC. This sequence encodes CASSPSGLAAPYEQYF.

A note on this clone: At the DNA level, this CDR3 is encoded by other sequences in the same sample as well. The rearrangement links TRBV19 to TRBJ1-5, with D tentatively TRBD1 (6 bases). Trimming took off 1 base at V and 4 bases at J, with 8 bases between the two ends. CDR3 length: 14 amino acids. CDR1 and CDR2 (germline): LNHDA, SQIVND (reference sequence). The CDR3 sequence: CASSIGGPNQPQHF. Here the CDR3 DNA reads TGTGCCAGTAGTATAGGGGGGCCGAATCAGCCCCAGCATTTT.

The gene calls are TRBV19 and TRBJ2-5; 7 bases match TRBD2. CDR1 and CDR2 from the germline V gene are LNHDA and SQIVND (reference sequence). This CDR3 has 15 residues. V lost 6 bases to trimming and J lost 4 bases; unmatched junction nucleotides: 11. CDR3 sequence reads: CASRRTILARETQYF. The CDR3 nucleotides are TGTGCCAGTAGGAGGACGATACTAGCGAGAGAGACCCAGTACTTC.

The table lists this clone with a count of one. V gene TRBV10-3 combines with J gene TRBJ1-5; D is perhaps TRBD1 (6 bases). The ends were cut back, 5 bases at V and 3 bases at J, with 14 bases in the middle. The CDR3 is made up of 15 amino acids. Germline V gene sequence: CDR1 ENHRY, CDR2 SYGVKD. The CDR3 loop reads CAISTGQGDNQPQHF. The CDR3 DNA reads TGTGCCATCAGTACAGGGCAAGGCGACAATCAGCCCCAGCATTTT.